This T cell receptor (beta chain) was identified during a study of blood T cell repertoires in COVID-19. In the study overall: Acute and convalescent COVID-19 samples came from the United States, Italy and Spain. PBMCs, B-cell-depleted T cells, or T cells provided the cDNA or gDNA that made up the material.

Original methodology: For nucleated cells, counts were estimated from reference gene primer amplification. TCRdb keeps only in-frame clones here, not all; method: immunoSEQ multiplex PCR. V, J and clone size derive from that table, while D and trimming were established from the DNA sequence. In the table there are roughly 150,000 clones, approximately 90% of which are singletons. V gave up 4 bases and J gave up 7 bases, with 14 bases separating them. Germline V lookup: CDR1 SGHRS, CDR2 YFSETQ. The CDR3 has 13 residues. The receptor was derived from a woman aged 70 to 79 with acute or convalescent COVID-19. The specimen was peripheral blood. The chain employs TRBV5-1 and TRBJ1-1; TRBD1 might be the D (6 bases). The CDR3 DNA sequence: TGCGCCAGCAGCCTAGGGACATCAGGTGAAGCTTTCTTT. Translating it yields CASSLGTSGEAFF.